Each of the 29 T cell receptor beta chains below was sequenced from the same sample in a study of T cell responses to AZD1222 COVID-19 vaccine. Using immunoSEQ multiplex PCR, the repertoire was profiled, and TCRdb retains in-frame clones only, with some absent. The repertoire consists of around 160,000 clones, with 85% to 95% occurring once and the leading ten covering approximately 5.5%. This specimen consisted of peripheral blood, obtained 28 days after the second AZD1222 dose. The source of these receptors is an adult who received the AZD1222 COVID-19 vaccine.

The chain couples TRBV11-2 to TRBJ1-1; unclear D gene. V dropped 3 bases and J dropped 0 bases, with 11 bases sitting between them. Germline lookup yields CDR1 SGHAT and CDR2 FQNNGV. The length of the CDR3 is 15 residues. This CDR3 reads CASSLKNTLNTEAFF. The CDR3 DNA is TGTGCCAGCAGCTTGAAGAACACTTTGAACACTGAAGCTTTCTTT. Full variable domain (rest looked up from reference TRBV11-2 and TRBJ1-1): EAGVAQSPRYKIIEKRQSVAFWCNPISGHATLYWYQQILGQGPKLLIQFQNNGVVDDSQLPKDRFSAERLKGVDSTLKIQPAKLEDSAVYLCASSLKNTLNTEAFFGQGTRLTVV.

The chain is built from TRBV4-1 and TRBJ2-7; D is ambiguous. V was cut by 0 bases and J by 3 bases, with 3 bases left in between. This CDR3 is built from 12 residues. The germline CDR1 and CDR2 sequences are MGHRA and YSYEKL. The CDR3 coding sequence is TGCGCCAGCAGCCAAGATGACTACGAGCAGTACTTC. Translated, it gives CASSQDDYEQYF.

V usage is TRBV28 and J usage is TRBJ1-6; 7 bases map to TRBD1. Germline CDR1 reads MDHEN; CDR2 reads SYDVKM. This CDR3 is 16 amino acids long. V was pared by 3 bases and J by 6 bases, with 8 bases of the junction left unmatched. The CDR3 DNA reads as TGTGCCAGCAGTTTTGGTTCTGGGACAGTTAATTCACCCCTCCACTTT. Protein product: CASSFGSGTVNSPLHF.

The chain links TRBV15 to TRBJ2-3; D gene unclear. V dropped 0 bases and J dropped 2 bases, with 9 bases sitting between them. This CDR3 is built from 15 residues. Per the germline V gene, CDR1 is LNHNV and CDR2 is YYDKDF (reference sequence). CDR3 sequence reads: CATSRELWNTDTQYF. Written as DNA, the CDR3 is TGTGCCACCAGCAGAGAACTCTGGAACACAGATACGCAGTATTTT.

The gene calls are TRBV11-2 and TRBJ2-5, with TRBD2 as a possible D gene (6 bases). The germline V gene has CDR1 SGHAT and CDR2 FQNNGV. This CDR3 is 14 amino acids long. Trimming removed 5 bases at V and 4 bases at J, with 14 bases between. The CDR3 loop reads CASSRPLAPETQYF. The CDR3 nucleotides are TGTGCCAGCAGCCGTCCTCTAGCGCCAGAGACCCAGTACTTC.

V gene TRBV5-1 combines with J gene TRBJ1-2; D unresolved. Germline-derived CDR1 and CDR2 are SGHRS and YFSETQ. The CDR3 spans 14 residues. The V gene lost 0 bases and the J gene lost 1 base, with 7 bases spanning the gap. For the CDR3, the DNA is TGCGCCAGCAGCTTGGACAGTGGTAACTATGGCTACACCTTC. Amino acid sequence: CASSLDSGNYGYTF. The full variable domain, in which reference TRBV5-1 and TRBJ1-2 provide the parts outside the CDR3, is KAGVTQTPRYLIKTRGQQVTLSCSPISGHRSVSWYQQTPGQGLQFLFEYFSETQRNKGNFPGRFSGRQFSNSRSEMNVSTLELGDSALYLCASSLDSGNYGYTFGSGTRLTVV.

The chain joins TRBV18 to TRBJ1-2, with D unclear. This CDR3 is 14 amino acids long. Germline values: CDR1 KGHSH, CDR2 LQKENI. Trimming took off 2 bases at V and 6 bases at J, with 13 bases between the two ends. CDR3 amino acids: CASSPTPGSDGYTF. For the CDR3, the DNA is TGTGCCAGCTCACCAACTCCGGGATCGGATGGCTACACCTTC.

The chain is built from TRBV20-1 and TRBJ2-7, with 9 positions matching TRBD1. In germline, CDR1 is DFQATT, CDR2 SNEGSKA (reference sequence). J was trimmed by 12 bases and V by 2 bases; bases with no gene match: 5. This CDR3 spans 11 amino acids. CDR3 region: CSARTGGPPYF. The CDR3, as DNA: TGCAGTGCTAGAACAGGGGGCCCGCCGTACTTC.

This clone was recorded only once. V gene TRBV6-1 combines with J gene TRBJ2-7; D gene unclear. This CDR3 has 13 amino acids. The V end lost 1 base, the J end lost 3 bases, and 7 bases lay between the germline ends. Per the germline V gene, CDR1 is MNHNS and CDR2 is SASEGT. CDR3 coding DNA: TGTGCCAGCAGTGAAGACAGCCTCTACGAGCAGTACTTC. Translation gives CASSEDSLYEQYF.

This chain joins TRBV7-2 and TRBJ2-5; 8 bases agree with TRBD2. This CDR3 spans 13 amino acids. J gave up 5 bases and V 1 base, and 0 bases lay outside the gene matches. Per germline, CDR1 SGHTA and CDR2 FQGNSA. The CDR3 spells CASSLGLAETQYF. The DNA of the CDR3 is TGTGCCAGCAGCTTAGGACTAGCGGAGACCCAGTACTTC.

This clone was detected once. The gene calls are TRBV4-3 and TRBJ1-2; 10 bases line up with TRBD1. The CDR3 loop spans 17 amino acids. The germline CDR1 and CDR2 sequences are LGHNA and YSLEER. The V segment lost 0 bases and the J segment 4 bases; nucleotides outside the gene matches: 8. CDR3: CASSQDRRTGGFYGYTF. The CDR3 nucleotides read TGCGCCAGCAGCCAAGACCGAAGGACAGGGGGATTCTATGGCTACACCTTC.

The chain carries TRBV6-5 and TRBJ1-6; no clear D. Looked up from germline, CDR1 is MNHEY and CDR2 is SVGAGI. The CDR3 runs to 15 residues. V dropped 0 bases and J dropped 5 bases, with 8 bases sitting between them. The chain's CDR3 is CASSYSGSDNSPLHF. As DNA, the CDR3 is TGTGCCAGCAGTTACTCAGGGTCCGATAATTCACCCCTCCACTTT.

The V gene is TRBV5-5, the J gene TRBJ1-1; D unresolved. Trimming removed 4 bases at V and 3 bases at J, with 10 bases between. Germline-derived CDR1 and CDR2 are SGHKS and YYEKEE (reference sequence). The CDR3 runs to 13 residues. CDR3 sequence reads: CASSPGRYTEAFF. The CDR3 DNA reads TGTGCCAGCAGCCCGGGCCGTTACACTGAAGCTTTCTTT.

This clone has just one count. The chain joins TRBV27 to TRBJ2-1; TRBD2 aligns across 7 bases. CDR1 MNHEY and CDR2 SMNVEV come from the germline V gene (reference sequence). V was clipped by 4 bases and J by 9 bases; unmatched bases: 9. The CDR3 is made up of 14 amino acids. CDR3 nucleotide sequence: TGTGCCAGCAGTTCACAAAGCGGGGCGAGTGAGCAGTTCTTC. It is translated as CASSSQSGASEQFF.

V is TRBV2 and J is TRBJ1-1; D gene unclear. The CDR3 is made up of 15 amino acids. In germline, CDR1 is SNHLY, CDR2 FYNNEI. Trimming pared 10 bases from V and 1 base from J, leaving 19 bases between. CDR3 sequence reads: CANARRLGGNTEAFF. CDR3 nucleotides: TGTGCCAACGCTCGCCGATTGGGTGGGAACACTGAAGCTTTCTTT.

The CDR3 loop is CASSSQTGAREKLFF. As DNA, the CDR3 is TGTGCCAGCAGCTCCCAAACAGGGGCGAGGGAAAAACTGTTTTTT. The chain combines TRBV7-2 with TRBJ1-4, with 7 bases identical to TRBD1. J lost 8 bases, V lost 4 bases, and 10 bases had no gene match. CDR1 and CDR2 (germline): SGHTA, FQGNSA. The CDR3 has 15 amino acids.

The CDR3 here is CASSTKASTEAFF. In nucleotides, the CDR3 is TGTGCCAGCAGCACAAAGGCCAGCACTGAAGCTTTCTTT. The chain has TRBV5-4 and TRBJ1-1; no clear D. This CDR3 comprises 13 residues. Trimming took off 4 bases at V and 4 bases at J, with 11 bases between the two ends. The germline gives CDR1 SGHNT, CDR2 YYREEE (reference sequence). The full variable domain, with the rest looked up from reference TRBV5-4 and TRBJ1-1, is ETGVTQSPTHLIKTRGQQVTLRCSSQSGHNTVSWYQQALGQGPQFIFQYYREEENGRGNFPPRFSGLQFPNYSSELNVNALELDDSALYLCASSTKASTEAFFGQGTRLTVV.

This chain connects TRBV6-1 to TRBJ1-3; D not certain. Germline V lookup: CDR1 MNHNS, CDR2 SASEGT. This CDR3 is built from 18 residues. Trimming left V 0 bases short and J 4 bases short, with 19 bases between. CDR3 region: CASSEAPLFTKLGNTIYF. The CDR3 nucleotides are TGTGCCAGCAGTGAAGCACCCCTTTTCACGAAGTTAGGAAACACCATATATTTT.

The chain recombines TRBV5-1 with TRBJ2-3, with D perhaps being TRBD1 or TRBD2 (5 bases each). Trimming cost V 4 bases and J 0 bases, with 12 bases left between them. The CDR3 consists of 15 residues. Germline V gives CDR1 SGHRS, CDR2 YFSETQ. In DNA form, the CDR3 reads TGCGCCAGCAGCCCATCCGGGACCAGCACAGATACGCAGTATTTT. It yields the protein CASSPSGTSTDTQYF. The full variable domain, completed using reference TRBV5-1 and TRBJ2-3, is KAGVTQTPRYLIKTRGQQVTLSCSPISGHRSVSWYQQTPGQGLQFLFEYFSETQRNKGNFPGRFSGRQFSNSRSEMNVSTLELGDSALYLCASSPSGTSTDTQYFGPGTRLTVL.

The chain couples TRBV18 to TRBJ2-1; 7 nucleotides agree with TRBD2. V lost 3 bases, J lost 15 bases, and 11 bases stayed unmatched. CDR3 size: 13 residues. In germline, CDR1 is KGHSH, CDR2 LQKENI. The CDR3 nucleotides are TGTGCCAGCTCACCGACGGCGGGGGTGCCCGCGTTCTTC. This encodes CASSPTAGVPAFF. The variable domain in full, with the rest retrieved from reference TRBV18 and TRBJ2-1, is NAGVMQNPRHLVRRRGQEARLRCSPMKGHSHVYWYRQLPEEGLKFMVYLQKENIIDESGMPKERFSAEFPKEGPSILRIQQVVRGDSAAYFCASSPTAGVPAFFGPGTRLTVL.

This clone has a single count. V and J are TRBV5-4 and TRBJ1-2; D not certain. V was shortened by 4 bases and J by 4 bases, with 11 bases between the two germline ends. From germline, CDR1 is SGHNT and CDR2 YYREEE (reference sequence). CDR3 size: 13 residues. The CDR3 region has the DNA TGTGCCAGCAGCCTCCATGATTTCTATGGCTACACCTTC. Translating it yields CASSLHDFYGYTF.

The genes are TRBV7-2 and TRBJ2-1, with 9 bases aligning to TRBD2. The germline V gene encodes CDR1 SGHTA and CDR2 FQGNSA. The CDR3 spans 15 residues. The trim removed 1 base at V and 8 bases at J, leaving 6 bases unmatched. CDR3 amino acids: CASSLGYSGSDEQFF. The CDR3 DNA is TGTGCCAGCAGCTTAGGATATAGCGGGAGTGATGAGCAGTTCTTC.

This chain connects TRBV5-1 to TRBJ1-1; D is ambiguous. This CDR3 region has 13 residues. Trimming took off 0 bases at V and 6 bases at J, with 9 bases between the two ends. Germline lookup yields CDR1 SGHRS and CDR2 YFSETQ. As DNA, the CDR3 is TGCGCCAGCAGCTTGGCCCAAGGATCTGAAGCTTTCTTT. It translates to CASSLAQGSEAFF.

This chain connects TRBV7-2 to TRBJ2-7; 14 bases line up with TRBD2. The CDR3 is 16 amino acids. Germline-derived CDR1 and CDR2 are SGHTA and FQGNSA. The V segment lost 5 bases and the J segment 7 bases; nucleotides outside the gene matches: 10. The CDR3 here is CASSLSGTSGRLEQYF. The CDR3, as DNA: TGTGCCAGCAGCCTTTCCGGGACTAGCGGGAGATTGGAGCAGTACTTC.

The chain couples TRBV7-9 to TRBJ2-3; no clear D gene. Germline CDR1 reads SEHNR; CDR2 reads FQNEAQ (reference sequence). Trimming stripped 4 bases from V and 4 bases from J, with 6 bases between. The CDR3 covers 12 residues. The CDR3 nucleotides read TGTGCCAGCAGCTACAAGCCAGATACGCAGTATTTT. It translates to CASSYKPDTQYF. Using reference TRBV7-9 and TRBJ2-3 for the parts outside the CDR3, the full variable domain is DTGVSQNPRHKITKRGQNVTFRCDPISEHNRLYWYRQTLGQGPEFLTYFQNEAQLEKSRLLSDRFSAERPKGSFSTLEIQRTEQGDSAMYLCASSYKPDTQYFGPGTRLTVL.

This clone was observed a few times. V is TRBV5-1 and J is TRBJ2-7; D is unresolved. The CDR3 is 13 amino acids. The germline gives CDR1 SGHRS, CDR2 YFSETQ. V lost 0 bases and J 3 bases, leaving 7 bases between the germline ends. The CDR3 bases are TGCGCCAGCAGCTTGGGCCTTGACTACGAGCAGTACTTC. Residues: CASSLGLDYEQYF.

The chain joins TRBV6-6 to TRBJ1-6, with D perhaps matching TRBD1 (5 bases). CDR1 MNHNY and CDR2 SVGAGI come from the germline V gene (reference sequence). The CDR3 extends over 15 amino acids. V was shortened by 7 bases and J by 7 bases, with 17 bases between the two germline ends. CDR3 loop: CASIAGGEYNSPLHF. DNA of the CDR3: TGTGCCAGCATCGCCGGGGGTGAATACAATTCACCCCTCCACTTT.

The V and J genes are TRBV19 and TRBJ2-7; D is undetermined. CDR1 is LNHDA, CDR2 SQIVND, per germline (reference sequence). CDR3 length equals 14 residues. The V end was cut by 7 bases, the J end by 0 bases, with 13 bases between. The CDR3 region is CASKDFINSYEQYF. CDR3 nucleotide sequence: TGTGCCAGTAAGGATTTCATCAACTCCTACGAGCAGTACTTC.

The rearrangement joins TRBV19 to TRBJ1-3; weak D call: TRBD1 (6 bases). This CDR3 is built from 14 residues. Per germline, CDR1 LNHDA and CDR2 SQIVND (reference sequence). Trimming cost V 7 bases and J 2 bases, with 12 bases left between them. The CDR3 protein is CASTRGGTGNTIYF. In nucleotides, the CDR3 is TGTGCCAGTACCCGGGGGGGCACTGGAAACACCATATATTTT. Looking up the rest from reference TRBV19 and TRBJ1-3 gives the full variable domain: DGGITQSPKYLFRKEGQNVTLSCEQNLNHDAMYWYRQDPGQGLRLIYYSQIVNDFQKGDIAEGYSVSREKKESFPLTVTSAQKNPTAFYLCASTRGGTGNTIYFGEGSWLTVV.